Listed here are 2 T cell receptor beta chains from one sample, sequenced in a study of identical twins. TCRdb passed the 5' RACE reads through MiXCR, listing each CDR3 protein once. The sample shows some 690,000 distinct CDR3 sequences, 21% of them seen only once. The sample was also reused in another study, on T cells expressing NK-cell markers.

Sequencing was performed on PBMCs. The receptors stem from a woman aged 18-29 years in good health.

The rearrangement joins TRBV7-9 to TRBJ2-7; D is uncertain. The CDR3 runs 15 residues. The germline V gene has CDR1 SEHNR and CDR2 FQNEAQ (reference sequence). Between the trimmed V and J ends, which lost 1 base and 1 base, there was a span of 11 bases. CDR3 loop: CASSLERGYSYEQYF. CDR3 nucleotides: TGTGCCAGCAGCTTAGAGAGAGGCTATTCCTACGAGCAGTACTTC.

This clonotype was seen repeatedly, ten times or more. This rearrangement joins TRBV29-1 to TRBJ2-1; no clear D. CDR1 and CDR2 (germline): SQVTM, ANQGSEA. The CDR3 has 14 amino acids. The CDR3: CSCSVPSSYNEQFF. CDR3 bases: TGCAGTTGTAGTGTCCCGAGCTCCTACAATGAGCAGTTCTTC.